These 4 T cell receptor beta chains came from one sample sequenced in a study of beta chain features in type 1 diabetes. These receptors have no known antigen. Study findings and constraints: A moderate, significant TCRB CDR3 shortening appeared in type 1 diabetes across four CD4+ subsets.

Every isolated RNA sample was fully reverse transcribed, so sequencing captured expressed TCRB transcripts. Sequencing used immunoSEQ multiplex PCR; TCRdb keeps in-frame clones, though not all of them. The top ten clones hold approximately 0.6% of a sample with roughly 400,000 clones, around 10% of them seen once. What was sequenced was central memory CD4+ T cells from blood. The receptors derive from a man between 25 and 39 years old with type 1 diabetes.

This clone was recorded a few times. The rearrangement joins TRBV6-1 to TRBJ2-6; D gene unclear. Germline loops: CDR1 MNHNS, CDR2 SASEGT. V shed 10 bases and J shed 1 base, with 11 bases lying between them. The length of the CDR3 is 14 residues. DNA for the CDR3: TGTGCCACCCGCGGATTATCTGGGGCCAACGTCCTGACTTTC. As protein: CATRGLSGANVLTF.

V is TRBV10-3 and J is TRBJ2-5; weak D call: TRBD2 (5 bases). Germline V lookup: CDR1 ENHRY, CDR2 SYGVKD. This CDR3 spans 14 amino acids. Trimming pared 6 bases from V and 5 bases from J, leaving 16 bases between. CDR3 loop: CAIREDAGLETQYF. Here the CDR3 DNA reads TGTGCCATCAGGGAGGACGCCGGGCTGGAGACCCAGTACTTC.

The chain couples TRBV18 to TRBJ2-3; 7 nucleotides match TRBD2. CDR1 and CDR2 from the germline V gene are KGHSH and LQKENI. This CDR3 region has 16 residues. V shed 3 bases and J 5 bases; nucleotides not matched to a gene: 11. The CDR3 nucleotides read TGTGCCAGCTCACCGTTCGCGGGAGAGTCCAGAGATACGCAGTATTTT. Translating gives CASSPFAGESRDTQYF.

The rearrangement uses TRBV10-3 and TRBJ2-2; D call uncertain. The germline CDR1 and CDR2 sequences are ENHRY and SYGVKD. Trimming took 5 bases from V and 1 from J, leaving 2 bases between them. The CDR3 has 12 amino acids. The CDR3 protein is CAISMNTGELFF. The CDR3 coding sequence is TGTGCCATCAGTATGAACACCGGGGAGCTGTTTTTT.